The clone carrying this T cell receptor beta chain was detected only a few times. No antigen is known for it. The germline CDR1 and CDR2 sequences are SGHVS and FQNEAQ. V lost 5 bases and J 5 bases, leaving 13 bases between the germline ends. The CDR3 runs to 13 residues. The sample originates from a study of response to subunit inactivated influenza vaccine. One entry per CDR3 protein results from TCRdb running MiXCR on the RT-PCR reads. The table has around 480,000 distinct CDR3 sequences, 11% seen once. Findings of the study overall: Few additional T cells are recruited per seasonal influenza vaccination, authors suggested.

The chain couples TRBV7-8 to TRBJ2-7; D tentatively reads TRBD1 or TRBD2 (6 bases each). This receptor was identified in a man aged 50-59 years who received an inactivated influenza vaccine. Here the sequenced sample was PBMCs from blood, taken 35 to 45 days after vaccination. CDR3 sequence reads: CASSLGGIDEQYF. CDR3 in DNA: TGTGCCAGCAGCCTAGGGGGGATCGACGAGCAGTACTTC.